A selection of T cell receptor beta chains follows, all from one sample in a study of cytomegalovirus exposure and HLA in healthy donors. Assay: immunoSEQ multiplex PCR; the TCRdb copy retains only in-frame clones and omits some. The repertoire holds 150,000 to 200,000 clones, with under 85% as singletons. Input material: PBMCs. These receptors all come from a human donor in good health. CDR3s include the opening cysteine and the closing phenylalanine or tryptophan.

TRBJ1-1 | TRBV29-1 | CSVEMRGLMNTEAFF
TRBJ1-2 | TRBV2 | CASRREGQGNYGYTF
TRBJ2-5 | TRBV5-1 | CASSLVQETQYF
TRBJ1-6 | TRBV2 | CASSERQRYNSPLHF
TRBJ2-3 | TRBV5-1 | CASSPSTSGTDTQYF
TRBJ2-7 | TRBV5-6 | CASSLWQGQYF
TRBJ2-7 | TRBV7-8 | CASSLVGTGSYEQYF
TRBJ1-5 | TRBV27 | CASKSGTGVNQPQHF
TRBJ2-7 | TRBV27 | CASSLGTSYEQYF
. | TRBV5-1 | CASSPGGFQPSYEQYF
TRBJ2-3 | TRBV27 | CASSLTFSGGRDTQYF
TRBJ1-1 | TRBV19 | CASRGRGNTEAFF
TRBJ1-5 | TRBV7-9 | CASSPSNQPQHF
TRBJ2-2 | TRBV11-3 | CASSLYGDTGELFF
TRBJ1-6 | TRBV10-3 | CAIRNPTGGDSPLHF
TRBJ2-3 | TRBV19 | CASSIGLAGGLSTDTQYF
TRBJ1-5 | TRBV15 | CATSRDLGGLSNQPQHF
TRBJ2-1 | TRBV5-1 | CASSPGTGPYNEQFF
TRBJ1-2 | TRBV7-2 | CASSLEPGHNYGYTF
TRBJ2-7 | TRBV13 | CASSGTGGSYEQYF
TRBJ2-5 | TRBV5-1 | CASRHRGLEQETQYF
TRBJ1-5 | TRBV9 | CASSPGVGNQPQHF
TRBJ1-3 | TRBV9 | CASSGQGSGNTIYF
TRBJ1-6 | TRBV19 | CASIGTVRGSPLHF
TRBJ1-2 | TRBV11-2 | CASSLEPGAGYGYTF
TRBJ2-7 | TRBV9 | CASSANRQPHEQYF
TRBJ1-4 | TRBV18 | CASSPSTGWGEKLFF
TRBJ1-3 | TRBV9 | CASSGTSGSGNTIYF
TRBJ1-3 | TRBV29-1 | CSVADRTGNTIYF
TRBJ1-1 | TRBV19 | CATRQGYTEAFF
TRBJ1-1 | TRBV5-4 | CASSLGPAGRPYTEAFF
TRBJ2-5 | TRBV9 | CASSVRDQETQYF
TRBJ1-2 | TRBV6-6 | CASSVSGASYGYTF
TRBJ1-1 | TRBV2 | CASTEGLNTEAFF
TRBJ1-1 | TRBV2 | CASSAHPSVNTEAFF
TRBJ1-5 | TRBV2 | CASSDGRSHQPQHF
TRBJ1-2 | TRBV9 | CASGIGGYGYTF
TRBJ1-2 | TRBV7-9 | CASSYGQGNGYTF
TRBJ2-7 | TRBV5-1 | CASSPLTSYEQYF
TRBJ2-2 | TRBV10-3 | CAISELAGTGELFF
TRBJ1-1 | TRBV27 | CASSLDRGRNTEAFF
TRBJ1-1 | TRBV4-2 | CASSQDGQRDTEAFF
TRBJ2-7 | TRBV27 | CASSLSGARYYEQYF
TRBJ2-7 | TRBV6-6 | CASSPQDSYEQYF
TRBJ2-1 | TRBV19 | CASSIDPGGYNEQFF
TRBJ2-3 | TRBV14 | CASSQEVGGGDTQYF
TRBJ1-5 | TRBV6-1 | CASADWGLRPQHF
TRBJ1-5 | TRBV5-8 | CASSVPSLGRRAQHF
TRBJ1-1 | TRBV5-1 | CASSTHFTGSMNTEAFF
TRBJ2-2 | TRBV9 | CASSVPSGGTNTGELFF
TRBJ1-5 | TRBV2 | CASSEGTGVQPQHF
TRBJ1-6 | TRBV15 | CATSRRAGNTSPLHF
TRBJ1-1 | TRBV30 | CAWNPIGGRTEAFF
TRBJ2-7 | TRBV14 | CASSLPTSGVYEQYF
TRBJ2-2 | TRBV2 | CAKGQGAVNTGELFF